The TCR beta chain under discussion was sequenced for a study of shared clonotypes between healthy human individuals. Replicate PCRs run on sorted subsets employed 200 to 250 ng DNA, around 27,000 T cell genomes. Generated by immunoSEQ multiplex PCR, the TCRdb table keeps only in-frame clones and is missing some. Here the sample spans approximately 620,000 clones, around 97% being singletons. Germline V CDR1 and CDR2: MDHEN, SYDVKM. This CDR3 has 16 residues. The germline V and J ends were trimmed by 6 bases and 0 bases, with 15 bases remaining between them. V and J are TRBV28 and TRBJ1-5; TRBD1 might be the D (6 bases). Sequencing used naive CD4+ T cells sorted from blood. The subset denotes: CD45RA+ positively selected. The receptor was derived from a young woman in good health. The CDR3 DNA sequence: TGTGCCAGCAGACGCGACAGGACCTATAGCAATCAGCCCCAGCATTTT. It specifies CASRRDRTYSNQPQHF. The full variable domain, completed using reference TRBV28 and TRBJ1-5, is DVKVTQSSRYLVKRTGEKVFLECVQDMDHENMFWYRQDPGLGLRLIYFSYDVKMKEKGDIPEGYSVSREKKERFSLILESASTNQTSMYLCASRRDRTYSNQPQHFGDGTRLSIL.